These 8 T cell receptor beta chains came from one sample sequenced in a study of OX40 agonist ivuxolimab in advanced cancers. Data came from immunoSEQ multiplex PCR; TCRdb stores just in-frame clones and leaves some out. The table shows about 59,000 clones, with about nine tenths occurring only once. This specimen consisted of CD4+ or CD8+ T cells sorted from blood, obtained in a trial of the OX40 agonist ivuxolimab. These receptors were obtained from an adult with an advanced solid tumor such as melanoma, head and neck, liver or kidney cancer.

The CDR3 sequence: CASSDPGRHNEQFF. The CDR3 region has the DNA TGTGCCAGCAGTGACCCCGGACGGCACAATGAGCAGTTCTTC. This sequence joins TRBV25-1 and TRBJ2-1; D is unclear. V was cut by 3 bases and J by 5 bases, with 11 bases left in between. Per germline, CDR1 MGHDK and CDR2 SYGVNS. CDR3 size: 14 residues.

This clone occurred once. The chain combines TRBV2 with TRBJ2-1, with 7 bases aligning to TRBD2. The CDR3 extends over 13 amino acids. The germline CDR1 and CDR2 sequences are SNHLY and FYNNEI. Losses at the gene ends were 9 bases for V and 2 bases for J; bases not matched to a gene: 4. CDR3 DNA: TGTGCCAGAGAGCGGGGTCCCTACAATGAGCAGTTCTTC. It translates to CARERGPYNEQFF. Using reference TRBV2 and TRBJ2-1 for the parts outside the CDR3, the full variable domain is EPEVTQTPSHQVTQMGQEVILRCVPISNHLYFYWYRQILGQKVEFLVSFYNNEISEKSEIFDDQFSVERPDGSNFTLKIRSTKLEDSAMYFCARERGPYNEQFFGPGTRLTVL.

J is TRBJ2-4 and V is TRBV7-9, with TRBD2 identical over 10 bases. CDR1 SEHNR and CDR2 FQNEAQ come from the germline V gene (reference sequence). V lost 4 bases and J lost 7; bases outside the gene matches: 4. The CDR3 is 14 residues long. CDR3 coding DNA: TGTGCCAGCAGCTGGATAGCGGGGGGCAACATTCAGTACTTC. It encodes CASSWIAGGNIQYF.

V gene TRBV19 combines with J gene TRBJ1-5; 9 nucleotides line up with TRBD1. Germline V CDR1 and CDR2: LNHDA, SQIVND (reference sequence). Trimming at V came to 7 bases and at J to 1 base, leaving 5 bases not matched to a gene. The CDR3 is made up of 15 amino acids. CDR3 sequence reads: CASKETGGSNQPQHF. CDR3 bases: TGTGCCAGTAAAGAGACAGGGGGAAGCAATCAGCCCCAGCATTTT.

The rearrangement uses TRBV5-1 and TRBJ2-7; TRBD1 agrees at 10 bases. Germline CDR1 and CDR2: SGHRS and YFSETQ. The CDR3 length is 14 residues. The V and J ends lost 0 bases and 4 bases, in that order; junction bases with no gene match: 1. CDR3 nucleotide sequence: TGCGCCAGCAGCTTGGGACAGGGGGCTTACGAGCAGTACTTC. Protein: CASSLGQGAYEQYF. The full variable domain, completed using reference TRBV5-1 and TRBJ2-7, is KAGVTQTPRYLIKTRGQQVTLSCSPISGHRSVSWYQQTPGQGLQFLFEYFSETQRNKGNFPGRFSGRQFSNSRSEMNVSTLELGDSALYLCASSLGQGAYEQYFGPGTRLTVT.

The rearrangement joins TRBV7-8 to TRBJ1-2, with D maybe TRBD1 (6 bases). Trimming shortened V by 5 bases and J by 6 bases, and 19 bases separated the two germline ends. The CDR3 has 15 amino acids. Germline-derived CDR1 and CDR2 are SGHVS and FQNEAQ. CDR3 residues: CASSLYRVRMDGYTF. For the CDR3, the DNA is TGTGCCAGCAGCCTCTACAGGGTAAGGATGGATGGCTACACCTTC. The full variable domain, its missing parts supplied by reference TRBV7-8 and TRBJ1-2, is GAGVSQSPRYKVAKRGQDVALRCDPISGHVSLFWYQQALGQGPEFLTYFQNEAQLDKSGLPSDRFFAERPEGSVSTLKIQRTQQEDSAVYLCASSLYRVRMDGYTFGSGTRLTVV.

The chain joins TRBV2 to TRBJ2-5; D possibly corresponds to TRBD1 (8 bases). Trimming removed 5 bases from V and 4 bases from J, with 14 bases in between. The CDR3 sequence is 14 residues long. Germline V lookup: CDR1 SNHLY, CDR2 FYNNEI. For the CDR3, the DNA is TGTGCCAGCAGTCTACAGGGGGGGACAGAGACCCAGTACTTC. Protein: CASSLQGGTETQYF.

This rearrangement joins TRBV15 to TRBJ2-2; D gene ambiguous. Trimming cost V 3 bases and J 6 bases, with 14 bases left between them. The CDR3 loop spans 15 amino acids. Germline V CDR1 and CDR2: LNHNV, YYDKDF (reference sequence). The CDR3 reads CATSRVGLGSGELFF. The CDR3 nucleotides read TGTGCCACCAGCAGGGTAGGGCTTGGGTCCGGGGAGCTGTTTTTT.